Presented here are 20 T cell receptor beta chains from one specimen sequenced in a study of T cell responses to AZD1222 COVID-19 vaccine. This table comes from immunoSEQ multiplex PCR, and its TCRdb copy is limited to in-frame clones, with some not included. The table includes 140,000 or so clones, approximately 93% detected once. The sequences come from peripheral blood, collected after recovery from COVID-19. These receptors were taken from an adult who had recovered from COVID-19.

CDR3 nucleotide sequence: TGCGCCAGCAGCCCGCTTGGGACACCGCCACTACGGGATACGCAGTATTTT. Protein: CASSPLGTPPLRDTQYF. The chain uses TRBV4-1 and TRBJ2-3, with D perhaps matching TRBD1 (6 bases). The germline V gene has CDR1 MGHRA and CDR2 YSYEKL. V gave up 4 bases and J gave up 6 bases, with 23 bases separating them. The CDR3 contains 17 residues.

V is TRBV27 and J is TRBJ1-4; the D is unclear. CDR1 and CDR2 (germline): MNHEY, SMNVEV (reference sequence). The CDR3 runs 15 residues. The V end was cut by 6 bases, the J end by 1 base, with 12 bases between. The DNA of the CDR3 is TGTGCCAGCAGAAGGAATGTTGGAACTAATGAAAAACTGTTTTTT. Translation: CASRRNVGTNEKLFF.

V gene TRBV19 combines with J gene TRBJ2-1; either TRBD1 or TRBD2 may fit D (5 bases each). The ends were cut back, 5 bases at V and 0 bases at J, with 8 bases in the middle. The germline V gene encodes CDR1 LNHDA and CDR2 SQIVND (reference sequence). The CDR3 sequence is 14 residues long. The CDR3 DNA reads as TGTGCCAGTAGTCGGGACCCCTCCTACAATGAGCAGTTCTTC. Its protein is CASSRDPSYNEQFF.

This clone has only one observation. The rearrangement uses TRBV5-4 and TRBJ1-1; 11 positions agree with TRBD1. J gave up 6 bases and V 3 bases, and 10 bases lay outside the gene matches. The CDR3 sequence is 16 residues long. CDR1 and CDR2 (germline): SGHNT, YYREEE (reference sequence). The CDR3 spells CASSSGTGGVRSEAFF. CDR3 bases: TGTGCCAGCAGCTCCGGGACAGGGGGTGTTAGGTCTGAAGCTTTCTTT.

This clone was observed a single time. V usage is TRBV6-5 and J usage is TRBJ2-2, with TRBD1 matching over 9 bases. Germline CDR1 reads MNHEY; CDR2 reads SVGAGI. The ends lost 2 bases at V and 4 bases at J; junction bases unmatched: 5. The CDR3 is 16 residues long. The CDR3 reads CASSYQWTGVTGELFF. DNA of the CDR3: TGTGCCAGCAGTTACCAATGGACAGGGGTCACCGGGGAGCTGTTTTTT.

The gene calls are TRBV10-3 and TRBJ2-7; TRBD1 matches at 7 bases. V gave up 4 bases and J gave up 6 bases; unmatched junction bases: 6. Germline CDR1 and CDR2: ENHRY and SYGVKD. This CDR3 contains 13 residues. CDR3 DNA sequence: TGTGCCATCAGTGGTGGACAGGCCCTCGAGCAGTACTTC. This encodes CAISGGQALEQYF.

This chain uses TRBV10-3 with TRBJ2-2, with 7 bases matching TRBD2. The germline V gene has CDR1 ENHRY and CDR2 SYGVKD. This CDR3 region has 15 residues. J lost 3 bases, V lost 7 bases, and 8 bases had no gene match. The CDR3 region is CAIMGSGADTGELFF. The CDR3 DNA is TGTGCCATCATGGGCAGCGGGGCGGACACCGGGGAGCTGTTTTTT.

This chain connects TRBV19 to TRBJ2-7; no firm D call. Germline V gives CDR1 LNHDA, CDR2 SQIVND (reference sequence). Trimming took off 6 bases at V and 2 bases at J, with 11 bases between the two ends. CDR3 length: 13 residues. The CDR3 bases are TGTGCCAGTAGCCAAAGGAAAACCTACGAGCAGTACTTC. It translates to CASSQRKTYEQYF.

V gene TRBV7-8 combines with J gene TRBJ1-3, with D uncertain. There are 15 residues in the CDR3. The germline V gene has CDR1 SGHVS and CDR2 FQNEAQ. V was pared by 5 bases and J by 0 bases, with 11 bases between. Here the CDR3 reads CASSLEGSSGNTIYF. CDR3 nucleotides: TGTGCCAGCAGCCTAGAAGGGAGCTCTGGAAACACCATATATTTT.

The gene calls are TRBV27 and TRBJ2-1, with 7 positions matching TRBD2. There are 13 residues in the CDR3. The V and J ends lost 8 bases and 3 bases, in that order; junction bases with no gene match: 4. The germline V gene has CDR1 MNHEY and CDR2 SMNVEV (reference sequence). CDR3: CASGGGFYNEQFF. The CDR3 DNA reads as TGTGCCAGCGGGGGGGGGTTCTACAATGAGCAGTTCTTC.

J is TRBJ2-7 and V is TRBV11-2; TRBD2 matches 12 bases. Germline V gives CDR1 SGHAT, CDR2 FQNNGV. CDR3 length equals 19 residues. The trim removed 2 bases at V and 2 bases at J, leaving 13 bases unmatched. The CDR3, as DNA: TGTGCCAGCAGCTTATCTCGAAACCCCCTAGCGGGAGGGCCCTACGAGCAGTACTTC. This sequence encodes CASSLSRNPLAGGPYEQYF.

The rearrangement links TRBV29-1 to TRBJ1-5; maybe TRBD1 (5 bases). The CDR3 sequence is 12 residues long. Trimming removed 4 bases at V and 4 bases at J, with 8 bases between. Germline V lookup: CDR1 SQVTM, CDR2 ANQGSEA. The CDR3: CSVGDGNQPQHF. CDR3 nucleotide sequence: TGCAGCGTTGGGGACGGGAATCAGCCCCAGCATTTT.

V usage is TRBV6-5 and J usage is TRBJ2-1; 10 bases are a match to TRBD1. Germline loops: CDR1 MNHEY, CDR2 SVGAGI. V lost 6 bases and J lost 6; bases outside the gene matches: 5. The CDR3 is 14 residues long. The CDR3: CASRRTGGGNEQFF. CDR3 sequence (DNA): TGTGCCAGCAGGAGGACAGGGGGTGGCAATGAGCAGTTCTTC.

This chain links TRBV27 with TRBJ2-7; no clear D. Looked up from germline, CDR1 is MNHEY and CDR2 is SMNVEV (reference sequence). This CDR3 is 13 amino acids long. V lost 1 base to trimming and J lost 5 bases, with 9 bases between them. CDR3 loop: CASSLWASHEQYF. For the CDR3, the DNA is TGTGCCAGCAGTTTATGGGCCAGTCACGAGCAGTACTTC.

Here the CDR3 DNA reads TGTGCCAGCTCACCCCGCAATAAGGACTCTGGAAACACCATATATTTT. It codes for CASSPRNKDSGNTIYF. The J gene is TRBJ1-3, the V gene TRBV18; no clear D. The CDR3 has 16 residues. The germline gives CDR1 KGHSH, CDR2 LQKENI. V was shortened by 3 bases and J by 0 bases, with 12 bases between the two germline ends.

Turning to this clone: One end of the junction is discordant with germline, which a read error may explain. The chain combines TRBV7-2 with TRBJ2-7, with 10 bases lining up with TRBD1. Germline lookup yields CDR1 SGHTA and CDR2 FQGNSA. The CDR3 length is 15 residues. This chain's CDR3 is CASTLVTGGFYEQYF. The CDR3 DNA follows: TGTGCCAGCACCTTAGTGACAGGGGGCTTCTACGAGCAGTACTTC. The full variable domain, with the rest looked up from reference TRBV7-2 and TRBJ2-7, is GAGVSQSPSNKVTEKGKDVELRCDPISGHTALYWYRQSLGQGLEFLIYFQGNSAPDKSGLPSDRFSAERTGGSVSTLTIQRTQQEDSAVYLCASTLVTGGFYEQYFGPGTRLTVT.

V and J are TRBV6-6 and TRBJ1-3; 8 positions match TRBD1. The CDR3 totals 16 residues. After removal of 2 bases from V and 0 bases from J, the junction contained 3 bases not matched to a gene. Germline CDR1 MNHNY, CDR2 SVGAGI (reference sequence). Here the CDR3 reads CASSYADRGSGNTIYF. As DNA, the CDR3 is TGTGCCAGCAGTTACGCCGACAGGGGCTCTGGAAACACCATATATTTT.

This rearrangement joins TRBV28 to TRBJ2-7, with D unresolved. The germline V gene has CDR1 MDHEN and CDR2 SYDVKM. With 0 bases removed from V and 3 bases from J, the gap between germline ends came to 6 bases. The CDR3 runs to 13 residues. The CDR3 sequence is CASSLWGSYEQYF. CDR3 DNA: TGTGCCAGCAGTTTATGGGGCAGCTACGAGCAGTACTTC.

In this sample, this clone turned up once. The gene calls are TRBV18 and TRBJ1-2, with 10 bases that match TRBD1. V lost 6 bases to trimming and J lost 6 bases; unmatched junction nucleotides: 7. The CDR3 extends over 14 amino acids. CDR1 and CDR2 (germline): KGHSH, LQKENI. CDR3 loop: CASSPDRGLDGYTF. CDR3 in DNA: TGTGCCAGCTCCCCTGACAGGGGGCTCGATGGCTACACCTTC. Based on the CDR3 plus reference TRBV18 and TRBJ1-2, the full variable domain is NAGVMQNPRHLVRRRGQEARLRCSPMKGHSHVYWYRQLPEEGLKFMVYLQKENIIDESGMPKERFSAEFPKEGPSILRIQQVVRGDSAAYFCASSPDRGLDGYTFGSGTRLTVV.

The CDR3 sequence is CASSGTSGTYEQYF. As DNA, the CDR3 is TGTGCCAGCAGTGGGACTAGCGGGACATACGAGCAGTACTTC. V usage is TRBV2 and J usage is TRBJ2-7; 12 bases map to TRBD2. This CDR3 has 14 residues. V dropped 4 bases and J dropped 4; count of bases not matched to a gene: 2. Germline V gene lookup returns CDR1 SNHLY and CDR2 FYNNEI.